These 20 T cell receptor beta chains were sequenced from one sample in a study of CD8+CD57+ T cells in acquired aplastic anemia. Genomic DNA acted as the template from which TCR beta VDJ combination and CDR3 sequence profiling were carried out. One entry per CDR3 protein results from TCRdb running MiXCR on the reads. The sample consists of about 120,000 distinct CDR3 sequences, roughly 55% of them appearing once. All sequencing subjects had displayed CD8+CD57+ cell expansion on flow cytometry. Sample: sorted CD4+, CD8+, or CD8+CD57+ T cells (not recorded which) from PBMCs. All receptors come from a human donor with aplastic anemia.

The gene calls are TRBV19 and TRBJ2-3; 10 positions match TRBD2. Losses at the gene ends were 4 bases for V and 3 bases for J; bases not matched to a gene: 4. CDR3 size: 15 residues. Germline V gives CDR1 LNHDA, CDR2 SQIVND (reference sequence). CDR3 amino acids: CASSTEREGTDTQYF. The DNA for the CDR3 is TGTGCCAGTAGTACCGAGCGGGAGGGAACAGATACGCAGTATTTT.

The genes are TRBV19 and TRBJ2-5, with D unclear. V gave up 6 bases and J gave up 7 bases, with 18 bases separating them. The germline V gene encodes CDR1 LNHDA and CDR2 SQIVND (reference sequence). The CDR3 runs 14 residues. The CDR3 DNA reads TGTGCCAGTAGCCCCTTTGGGCTGGAAGGGACCCAGTACTTC. This translates into CASSPFGLEGTQYF.

The chain uses TRBV10-3 and TRBJ2-7; a weak D match, TRBD1 (6 bases). The CDR3 loop spans 11 amino acids. Trimming cost V 10 bases and J 3 bases, with 10 bases left between them. Germline CDR1 ENHRY, CDR2 SYGVKD. The CDR3 loop reads CASQGRYEQYF. The CDR3, as DNA: TGTGCCAGCCAGGGGCGCTACGAGCAGTACTTC.

J is TRBJ2-5 and V is TRBV5-4, with D unclear. Trimming took 4 bases from V and 5 from J, leaving 9 bases between them. The germline CDR1 and CDR2 sequences are SGHNT and YYREEE (reference sequence). The CDR3 sequence is 12 residues long. Written as DNA, the CDR3 is TGTGCCAGCAGCCCGAGTTGGGAGACCCAGTACTTC. Translation gives CASSPSWETQYF.

The chain has TRBV2 and TRBJ2-7; tentative D call: TRBD2 (5 bases). There are 11 residues in the CDR3. Germline V lookup: CDR1 SNHLY, CDR2 FYNNEI. V was cut by 7 bases and J by 5 bases, with 9 bases left in between. CDR3 nucleotide sequence: TGTGCCAGCACGACTATGAACGAGCAGTACTTC. This codes for CASTTMNEQYF.

The chain joins TRBV27 to TRBJ1-2; 11 positions agree with TRBD1. V lost 4 bases, J lost 6 bases, and 7 bases stayed unmatched. There are 15 residues in the CDR3. Germline V gene sequence: CDR1 MNHEY, CDR2 SMNVEV (reference sequence). CDR3 loop: CASSSLGQGDHGYTF. CDR3 DNA sequence: TGTGCCAGCAGTTCTCTGGGACAGGGGGATCATGGCTACACCTTC.

The chain has TRBV3-1 and TRBJ2-2, with a possible D match to TRBD1 (6 bases). Germline-derived CDR1 and CDR2 are LGHDT and YNNKEL (reference sequence). Trimming took 1 base from V and 6 from J, leaving 24 bases between them. CDR3 length: 19 residues. Here the CDR3 reads CASSQGPMGAGILAGELFF. In nucleotides, the CDR3 is TGTGCCAGCAGCCAAGGTCCCATGGGGGCTGGGATTCTGGCCGGGGAGCTGTTTTTT.

The rearrangement joins TRBV7-6 to TRBJ2-3, with a tentative D call TRBD1 (5 bases). The CDR3 length is 16 residues. Germline V CDR1 and CDR2: SGHVS, FNYEAQ. V lost 3 bases and J 5 bases, leaving 18 bases between the germline ends. In DNA form, the CDR3 reads TGTGCCAGCAGCTTCCTAACAGAAAGGGGTCGAGATACGCAGTATTTT. It yields the protein CASSFLTERGRDTQYF.

V is TRBV9 and J is TRBJ2-1; 7 bases agree with TRBD2. The CDR3 is made up of 13 amino acids. V was pared by 4 bases and J by 12 bases, with 10 bases of the junction left unmatched. Germline V gives CDR1 SGDLS, CDR2 YYNGEE. The CDR3 nucleotides read TGTGCCAGCAGCCCCCTGGGGGGGTGGGGGCAGTTCTTC. It specifies CASSPLGGWGQFF.

A note on this clonotype: Given a much more abundant clone one base away, this may be a read error. V and J are TRBV4-3 and TRBJ2-3; 11 bases line up with TRBD2. The CDR3 is made up of 15 amino acids. Looked up from germline, CDR1 is LGHNA and CDR2 is YSLEER. V shed 1 base and J 4 bases; nucleotides not matched to a gene: 1. CDR3 protein: CASSQGSGGADTQYF. In nucleotides, the CDR3 is TGCGCCAGCAGCCAAGGTAGCGGGGGGGCAGATACGCAGTATTTT.

The chain combines TRBV5-1 with TRBJ1-4; 7 bases fit TRBD1. The CDR3 extends over 19 amino acids. After removal of 2 bases from V and 10 bases from J, the junction contained 23 bases not matched to a gene. Germline V CDR1 and CDR2: SGHRS, YFSETQ. CDR3 DNA sequence: TGCGCCAGCAGCTTTAACGAAGACCAAACCGGGACAGAGAGGCGAAAACTGTTTTTT. Protein product: CASSFNEDQTGTERRKLFF.

CDR3 sequence (DNA): TGCGCCAGCACCTTACCCCGGGAGGGGAACACTGAAGCTTTCTTT. It translates to CASTLPREGNTEAFF. V usage is TRBV5-1 and J usage is TRBJ1-1, with unresolved D. Trimming removed 6 bases at V and 1 base at J, with 16 bases between. From germline, CDR1 is SGHRS and CDR2 YFSETQ. CDR3 length equals 15 residues.

This clonotype was recorded at least ten times. The chain recombines TRBV24-1 with TRBJ2-5, with D maybe TRBD2 (6 bases). CDR3 length: 13 residues. Germline CDR1 and CDR2: KGHDR and SFDVKD. V gave up 9 bases and J gave up 5 bases, with 15 bases separating them. The CDR3 DNA follows: TGTGCCACCCGGAGGGGTCCAGCCGAGACCCAGTACTTC. This sequence encodes CATRRGPAETQYF.

This sequence joins TRBV6-1 and TRBJ2-6, with no clear D. The CDR3 sequence is 14 residues long. The V gene's germline CDR1 is MNHNS and CDR2 SASEGT. V was pared by 10 bases and J by 5 bases, with 15 bases between. CDR3 region: CATKGTVWANVLTF. The CDR3 DNA reads as TGTGCCACCAAGGGAACGGTTTGGGCCAACGTCCTGACTTTC.

This clonotype showed up just a few times. V usage is TRBV15 and J usage is TRBJ1-2; D remains ambiguous. CDR1 LNHNV and CDR2 YYDKDF come from the germline V gene (reference sequence). Between the trimmed V and J ends, which lost 3 bases and 1 base, there was a span of 12 bases. The CDR3 runs 15 residues. The CDR3 sequence: CATSRAGLLNYGYTF. CDR3 bases: TGTGCCACCAGCAGGGCAGGACTCCTTAACTATGGCTACACCTTC.

V gene TRBV2 combines with J gene TRBJ2-1; D not certain. V was cut by 6 bases and J by 5 bases, with 17 bases left in between. Per the germline V gene, CDR1 is SNHLY and CDR2 is FYNNEI. The CDR3 loop spans 15 amino acids. Here the CDR3 reads CASSLSGRNHNEQFF. In DNA form, the CDR3 reads TGTGCCAGCAGCCTTTCGGGCCGGAATCACAATGAGCAGTTCTTC.

This chain connects TRBV5-1 to TRBJ2-1, with D tentatively TRBD2 (6 bases). CDR1 SGHRS and CDR2 YFSETQ come from the germline V gene. V dropped 0 bases and J dropped 6 bases, with 10 bases sitting between them. The CDR3 contains 14 residues. The CDR3 region has the DNA TGCGCCAGCAGCTTGGATTTAGCGGCCAATGAGCAGTTCTTC. This sequence encodes CASSLDLAANEQFF. Based on the CDR3 plus reference TRBV5-1 and TRBJ2-1, the full variable domain is KAGVTQTPRYLIKTRGQQVTLSCSPISGHRSVSWYQQTPGQGLQFLFEYFSETQRNKGNFPGRFSGRQFSNSRSEMNVSTLELGDSALYLCASSLDLAANEQFFGPGTRLTVL.

The chain links TRBV7-8 to TRBJ2-3, with 9 nucleotides matching TRBD1. CDR1 is SGHVS, CDR2 FQNEAQ, per germline. CDR3 length equals 15 residues. The V gene end was trimmed by 5 bases and the J gene end by 8 bases; junction bases not matched to a gene: 11. The CDR3 sequence: CASSRGQGLIGTQYF. The CDR3 nucleotides are TGTGCCAGCAGCCGGGGACAGGGTCTAATCGGTACGCAGTATTTT.

To note about this clonotype: A much larger clone lies a single base off, so this may be a read error. The CDR3: CASGLVGDGNEQFF. The CDR3 DNA is TGTGCCAGCGGCTTAGTAGGGGACGGCAATGAGCAGTTCTTC. The rearrangement joins TRBV5-4 to TRBJ2-1; D is perhaps TRBD1 or TRBD2 (5 bases each). This CDR3 has 14 residues. Germline lookup yields CDR1 SGHNT and CDR2 YYREEE (reference sequence).

This clonotype was seen many times. This rearrangement joins TRBV5-1 to TRBJ2-7, with 10 bases that match TRBD1. CDR3 length: 16 residues. The germline V gene has CDR1 SGHRS and CDR2 YFSETQ. The ends lost 1 base at V and 4 bases at J; junction bases unmatched: 8. The CDR3 bases are TGCGCCAGCAGCTTGTGGCGGGACAGGGGTCAGTACGAGCAGTACTTC. Its protein product is CASSLWRDRGQYEQYF. Looking up the rest from reference TRBV5-1 and TRBJ2-7 gives the full variable domain: KAGVTQTPRYLIKTRGQQVTLSCSPISGHRSVSWYQQTPGQGLQFLFEYFSETQRNKGNFPGRFSGRQFSNSRSEMNVSTLELGDSALYLCASSLWRDRGQYEQYFGPGTRLTVT.